One sample yielded the 16 T cell receptor beta chains listed below, sequenced in a study of blood T cell repertoires in COVID-19. Only in-frame clones appear in the TCRdb table, and some are missing; sequencing was by immunoSEQ multiplex PCR. The sample contains approximately 500,000 clones, around 89% of which appear only once. Material: PBMCs or T cells enriched from blood (not recorded which). The source of these receptors is a woman in her 40s who had recovered from COVID-19.

This clone was found a few times. This CDR3 reads CASSPGTGGTGNTIYF. The CDR3 DNA sequence: TGTGCCAGCTCGCCCGGGACAGGGGGAACGGGAAACACCATATATTTT. The V and J genes are TRBV18 and TRBJ1-3; 11 nucleotides agree with TRBD1. Germline lookup yields CDR1 KGHSH and CDR2 LQKENI. V lost 6 bases and J lost 4; bases outside the gene matches: 8. The length of the CDR3 is 16 residues.

The CDR3 DNA reads as TGTGCCAGCAGCTCCTCCCAGGGGCAGGGTGGCGGCTACACCTTC. Its protein product is CASSSSQGQGGGYTF. This chain links TRBV9 with TRBJ1-2, with a possible D match to TRBD1 (6 bases). This CDR3 region has 15 residues. V lost 4 bases, J lost 8 bases, and 21 bases lay in between. CDR1 SGDLS and CDR2 YYNGEE come from the germline V gene.

J is TRBJ1-2 and V is TRBV15; 7 bases match TRBD1. Germline values: CDR1 LNHNV, CDR2 YYDKDF (reference sequence). There are 14 residues in the CDR3. V was pared by 2 bases and J by 7 bases, with 7 bases of the junction left unmatched. The CDR3 sequence is CATSRLTGAGGYTF. CDR3 nucleotides: TGTGCCACCAGCAGATTAACAGGGGCGGGTGGCTACACCTTC.

This clone was picked up one time. V and J are TRBV29-1 and TRBJ1-1; D not certain. Germline V lookup: CDR1 SQVTM, CDR2 ANQGSEA. The CDR3 consists of 12 residues. Trimming took 5 bases from V and 1 from J, leaving 8 bases between them. CDR3 nucleotide sequence: TGCAGCGTTATGGTAGAGAACACTGAAGCTTTCTTT. This sequence encodes CSVMVENTEAFF.

The genes are TRBV19 and TRBJ1-5; D is unclear. The CDR3 sequence is 13 residues long. The V gene's germline CDR1 is LNHDA and CDR2 SQIVND (reference sequence). Trimming took off 1 base at V and 6 bases at J, with 7 bases between the two ends. DNA of the CDR3: TGTGCCAGTAGTATAGGAGCTCGTCAGCCCCAGCATTTT. Translated, it gives CASSIGARQPQHF.

This chain links TRBV6-2 or TRBV6-3 with TRBJ2-1; D uncertain. The germline V gene encodes CDR1 MNHEY and CDR2 SVGEGT. V was clipped by 0 bases and J by 6 bases, with 6 bases between them. This CDR3 has 13 amino acids. CDR3 sequence: CASSYSPSNEQFF. As DNA, the CDR3 is TGTGCCAGCAGTTACTCGCCGAGCAATGAGCAGTTCTTC.

This chain links TRBV11-3 with TRBJ2-1, with D perhaps matching TRBD2 (5 bases). Trimming removed 2 bases at V and 3 bases at J, with 11 bases between. The CDR3 length is 15 residues. The germline V gene has CDR1 SGHNT and CDR2 YENEEA. This chain's CDR3 is CASSLSGLRYNEQFF. The CDR3 nucleotides read TGTGCCAGCAGCTTATCTGGACTCCGCTACAATGAGCAGTTCTTC. Full variable domain (outside the CDR3, taken from reference TRBV11-3 and TRBJ2-1): EAGVVQSPRYKIIEKKQPVAFWCNPISGHNTLYWYLQNLGQGPELLIRYENEEAVDDSQLPKDRFSAERLKGVDSTLKIQPAELGDSAVYLCASSLSGLRYNEQFFGPGTRLTVL.

There are a few counts of this clone. The rearrangement links TRBV5-1 to TRBJ2-7, with 8 bases fitting TRBD2. This CDR3 is 15 amino acids long. V lost 2 bases, J lost 7 bases, and 11 bases stayed unmatched. Per the germline V gene, CDR1 is SGHRS and CDR2 is YFSETQ. CDR3 protein: CASSFGPAGEGEQYF. Written as DNA, the CDR3 is TGCGCCAGCAGCTTTGGGCCAGCGGGAGAGGGAGAGCAGTACTTC.

The genes are TRBV12-5 and TRBJ1-5; a weak D match, TRBD1 (6 bases). This CDR3 has 16 residues. Trimming took 0 bases from V and 3 from J, leaving 12 bases between them. Per germline, CDR1 LGHNT and CDR2 FRNRAP. The DNA for the CDR3 is TGTGCTAGTGGTTTGGTACAAGGGGGATCCAATCAGCCCCAGCATTTT. Its protein is CASGLVQGGSNQPQHF.

The sample holds one count of this clone. The V gene is TRBV28, the J gene TRBJ1-2; D unresolved. CDR3 size: 12 residues. Trimming removed 6 bases at V and 7 bases at J, with 12 bases between. Germline CDR1 reads MDHEN; CDR2 reads SYDVKM. The CDR3 sequence is CASRRELGGYTF. Here the CDR3 DNA reads TGTGCCAGCAGACGGGAGCTGGGTGGCTACACCTTC.

This chain links TRBV2 with TRBJ1-5; tentatively, D is TRBD1 (6 bases). Germline V gene data show CDR1 as SNHLY and CDR2 as FYNNEI. V lost 4 bases and J lost 4, with 14 bases in between. CDR3 size: 15 residues. The CDR3 loop reads CASSGLQGANQPQHF. The CDR3 DNA follows: TGTGCCAGCAGTGGATTACAGGGTGCAAATCAGCCCCAGCATTTT. Supplemented by reference TRBV2 and TRBJ1-5, the full variable domain reads EPEVTQTPSHQVTQMGQEVILRCVPISNHLYFYWYRQILGQKVEFLVSFYNNEISEKSEIFDDQFSVERPDGSNFTLKIRSTKLEDSAMYFCASSGLQGANQPQHFGDGTRLSIL.

The V call is TRBV10-3, the J call TRBJ2-1, with D unclear. Germline CDR1 and CDR2: ENHRY and SYGVKD. V lost 3 bases, J lost 8 bases, and 11 bases lay in between. CDR3 length: 13 amino acids. CDR3 protein: CAISENPVDEQFF. In DNA form, the CDR3 reads TGTGCCATCAGTGAAAACCCGGTAGATGAGCAGTTCTTC.

V gene TRBV7-2 combines with J gene TRBJ1-4; 7 nucleotides agree with TRBD1. Germline V gene data show CDR1 as SGHTA and CDR2 as FQGNSA. The CDR3 covers 15 residues. V was pared by 5 bases and J by 3 bases, with 6 bases of the junction left unmatched. CDR3 nucleotides: TGTGCCAGCAGCCCCCAGGGGGGTGCTAATGAAAAACTGTTTTTT. It yields the protein CASSPQGGANEKLFF.

The rearrangement uses TRBV11-2 and TRBJ1-5, with D perhaps matching TRBD1 (6 bases). This CDR3 has 14 residues. The germline gives CDR1 SGHAT, CDR2 FQNNGV. V dropped 3 bases and J dropped 6 bases, with 12 bases sitting between them. CDR3 amino acids: CASSFGRGGQPQHF. Written as DNA, the CDR3 is TGTGCCAGCAGCTTCGGCAGGGGCGGTCAGCCCCAGCATTTT.

CDR3 DNA: TGTGCCAGCTCACCATTAACATCCTACGAGCAGTACTTC. Translation: CASSPLTSYEQYF. The chain recombines TRBV18 with TRBJ2-7; D is uncertain. V lost 2 bases and J lost 1, with 6 bases in between. Germline-derived CDR1 and CDR2 are KGHSH and LQKENI. The CDR3 is 13 residues long.

The V and J genes are TRBV19 and TRBJ2-2, with D possibly TRBD2 on 7 matching bases. Germline V lookup: CDR1 LNHDA, CDR2 SQIVND (reference sequence). This CDR3 is 13 amino acids long. V was trimmed by 6 bases and J by 7 bases, leaving 12 bases between them. The CDR3 sequence is CASSGGRNGELFF. CDR3 DNA sequence: TGTGCCAGTAGCGGGGGGCGTAACGGGGAGCTGTTTTTT.